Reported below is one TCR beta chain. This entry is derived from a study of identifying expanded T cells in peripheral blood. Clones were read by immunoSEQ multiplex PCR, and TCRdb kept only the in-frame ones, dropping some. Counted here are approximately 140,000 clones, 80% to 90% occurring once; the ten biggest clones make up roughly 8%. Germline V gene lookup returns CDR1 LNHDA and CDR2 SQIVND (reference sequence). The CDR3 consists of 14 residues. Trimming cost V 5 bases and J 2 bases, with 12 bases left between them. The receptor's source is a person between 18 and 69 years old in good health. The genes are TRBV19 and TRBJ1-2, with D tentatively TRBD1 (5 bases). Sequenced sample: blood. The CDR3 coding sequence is TGTGCCAGTAGTCGGGACGAATGGAACTATGGCTACACCTTC. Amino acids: CASSRDEWNYGYTF. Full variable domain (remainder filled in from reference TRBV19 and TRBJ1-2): DGGITQSPKYLFRKEGQNVTLSCEQNLNHDAMYWYRQDPGQGLRLIYYSQIVNDFQKGDIAEGYSVSREKKESFPLTVTSAQKNPTAFYLCASSRDEWNYGYTFGSGTRLTVV.